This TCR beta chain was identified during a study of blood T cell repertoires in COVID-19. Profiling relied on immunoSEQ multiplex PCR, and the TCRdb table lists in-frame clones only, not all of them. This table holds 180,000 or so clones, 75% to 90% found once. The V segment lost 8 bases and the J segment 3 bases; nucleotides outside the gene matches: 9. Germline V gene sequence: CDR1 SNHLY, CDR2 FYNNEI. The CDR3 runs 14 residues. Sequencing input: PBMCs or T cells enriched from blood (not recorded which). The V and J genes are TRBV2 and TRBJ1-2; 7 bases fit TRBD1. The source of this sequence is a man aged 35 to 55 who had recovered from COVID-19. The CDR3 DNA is TGTGCCAGCCTTTTGACGACAGGGTACTATGGCTACACCTTC. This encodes CASLLTTGYYGYTF.